Below, 21 T cell receptor beta chains from the same sample are listed, as sequenced in a study of blood T cells in healthy people across ages. A J-beta primer mix and a sample-barcoded 5' primer were used in a second PCR of roughly 6 to 12 cycles. One entry per CDR3 protein results from TCRdb running MiXCR on the 5' RACE reads. This table has 550,000 to 800,000 distinct CDR3 sequences, roughly 21% appearing once. The specimen sequenced was blood. These receptors came from a man between 65 and 85 years old in good health.

The chain is built from TRBV30 and TRBJ1-1, with no clear D. There are 12 residues in the CDR3. The V gene lost 3 bases and the J gene lost 3 bases, with 8 bases spanning the gap. CDR1 and CDR2 from the germline V gene are GTSNPN and SVGIG (reference sequence). The DNA of the CDR3 is TGTGCCTGGAGCCCCGGGTACACTGAAGCTTTCTTT. Amino acids: CAWSPGYTEAFF.

The chain links TRBV20-1 to TRBJ2-5; 8 nucleotides agree with TRBD2. V was pared by 0 bases and J by 5 bases, with 8 bases of the junction left unmatched. The germline V gene has CDR1 DFQATT and CDR2 SNEGSKA (reference sequence). The CDR3 has 15 amino acids. CDR3 sequence: CSARDFTGGRETQYF. DNA for the CDR3: TGCAGTGCTAGAGACTTTACGGGAGGGAGGGAGACCCAGTACTTC.

In its sample, this clonotype was seen a few times. This sequence joins TRBV5-1 and TRBJ2-1; possibly TRBD1 for D (5 bases). The germline V and J ends were trimmed by 0 bases and 4 bases, with 11 bases remaining between them. The V gene's germline CDR1 is SGHRS and CDR2 YFSETQ. CDR3 length: 15 amino acids. CDR3 sequence reads: CASSLVPGSYNEQFF. In DNA form, the CDR3 reads TGCGCCAGCAGCTTGGTGCCAGGGTCATACAATGAGCAGTTCTTC.

This clonotype appeared a few times. In nucleotides, the CDR3 is TGCGCCAGCAGCCCCGAGGGACTACCACAAGAGACCCAGTACTTC. It translates to CASSPEGLPQETQYF. This chain joins TRBV4-3 and TRBJ2-5, with 7 nucleotides matching TRBD2. V gave up 4 bases and J gave up 2 bases; unmatched junction bases: 7. CDR3 length: 15 amino acids. Germline V gives CDR1 LGHNA, CDR2 YSLEER.

The chain joins TRBV6-2 or TRBV6-3 to TRBJ2-1, with D maybe TRBD2 (5 bases). The CDR3 is made up of 13 amino acids. Trimming stripped 2 bases from V and 13 bases from J, with 15 bases between. Germline values: CDR1 MNHEY, CDR2 SVGEGT. The CDR3 DNA reads as TGTGCCAGCAGTTACCTCTACGGGGTGCTACAGTTCTTC. It is translated as CASSYLYGVLQFF.

The V call is TRBV18, the J call TRBJ1-3; D is unresolved. The CDR3 has 15 residues. Germline assignment: CDR1 KGHSH and CDR2 LQKENI. V lost 3 bases, J lost 2 bases, and 11 bases lay in between. CDR3 protein: CASSPGREPGNTIYF. The DNA of the CDR3 is TGTGCCAGCTCACCGGGGAGGGAGCCTGGAAACACCATATATTTT.

V usage is TRBV13 and J usage is TRBJ2-2, with 7 bases identical to TRBD1. J lost 3 bases, V lost 8 bases, and 18 bases had no gene match. This CDR3 contains 18 residues. Germline V gives CDR1 PRHDT, CDR2 FYEKMQ (reference sequence). DNA for the CDR3: TGTGCCAGCCCAAGGTCCCGGACAGGTCGTGGGGACACCGGGGAGCTGTTTTTT. Translating it yields CASPRSRTGRGDTGELFF.

This clonotype was seen more than once but under ten times. The chain links TRBV10-3 to TRBJ2-1; no clear D gene. The V gene lost 5 bases and the J gene lost 0 bases, with 11 bases spanning the gap. This CDR3 region has 15 residues. Germline CDR1 reads ENHRY; CDR2 reads SYGVKD. This CDR3 is CAISSGMSSYNEQFF. DNA for the CDR3: TGTGCCATCAGTTCTGGGATGTCCTCCTACAATGAGCAGTTCTTC.

The chain combines TRBV19 with TRBJ2-1, with D possibly matching TRBD2 (6 bases). V gave up 6 bases and J gave up 8 bases, with 17 bases separating them. The CDR3 totals 14 residues. Per germline, CDR1 LNHDA and CDR2 SQIVND (reference sequence). As DNA, the CDR3 is TGTGCCAGTAGCCCCCCTGGGACTGCCGATGAGCAGTTCTTC. The encoded protein is CASSPPGTADEQFF.

The rearrangement links TRBV29-1 to TRBJ1-5; 11 nucleotides agree with TRBD1. V shed 7 bases and J 4 bases; nucleotides not matched to a gene: 6. Per germline, CDR1 SQVTM and CDR2 ANQGSEA. The CDR3 loop spans 14 amino acids. The CDR3 region is CSAVGQGVNQPQHF. The CDR3 DNA follows: TGCAGCGCTGTGGGACAGGGGGTAAATCAGCCCCAGCATTTT.

The rearrangement links TRBV6-2 or TRBV6-3 to TRBJ2-5; TRBD1 agrees at 7 bases. TRBJ2-1 matches the DNA end more closely, so the J call is doubtful. This CDR3 comprises 11 residues. The germline V gene encodes CDR1 MNHEY and CDR2 SVGEGT. CDR3 DNA: TGTGCCAGCACCGACAGGGTTGAGCAGTTCTTC. This sequence encodes CASTDRVEQFF.

J is TRBJ2-5 and V is TRBV2; D possibly corresponds to TRBD2 (6 bases). In germline, CDR1 is SNHLY, CDR2 FYNNEI. The CDR3 loop spans 15 amino acids. V shed 8 bases and J shed 5 bases, with 21 bases lying between them. The CDR3, as DNA: TGTGCCAGCCGATTGGCCGGGAGCGGAGTGGAGACCCAGTACTTC. This encodes CASRLAGSGVETQYF.

This clonotype was counted between two and nine times. This rearrangement joins TRBV7-9 to TRBJ2-4; 8 nucleotides match TRBD1. Germline lookup yields CDR1 SEHNR and CDR2 FQNEAQ (reference sequence). The length of the CDR3 is 17 residues. With V trimmed by 5 bases and J by 1 base, 10 bases remained unmatched. CDR3 loop: CASSRTGTLVAKNIQYF. Written as DNA, the CDR3 is TGTGCCAGCAGCCGGACAGGGACCCTCGTTGCCAAAAACATTCAGTACTTC.

As to this clonotype: Germline and junction disagree at one end, which may indicate a read error. The V gene is TRBV6-1, the J gene TRBJ2-6, with D tentatively TRBD2 (5 bases). Germline V CDR1 and CDR2: MNHNS, SASEGT. This CDR3 comprises 17 residues. The CDR3 DNA reads as TGTGCCAGTAGTGTCCAGAGGAGCGGAGTTACTGCCAACGTCCTGACTTTC. Its protein is CASSVQRSGVTANVLTF.

V usage is TRBV25-1 and J usage is TRBJ1-2; no clear D gene. V was trimmed by 6 bases and J by 5 bases, leaving 13 bases between them. The CDR3 runs to 13 residues. Germline CDR1 and CDR2: MGHDK and SYGVNS. CDR3 sequence reads: CASSESGSYGYTF. The DNA of the CDR3 is TGTGCCAGCAGCGAAAGTGGGTCATATGGCTACACCTTC.

In this sample, this clonotype turned up a few times. The gene calls are TRBV6-1 and TRBJ1-5, with a tentative D call TRBD1 (5 bases). The CDR3 runs 15 residues. The V gene's germline CDR1 is MNHNS and CDR2 SASEGT. Trimming left V 2 bases short and J 2 bases short, with 10 bases between. The CDR3 DNA follows: TGTGCCAGCAGTGAACGGGGCCTCGGCAATCAGCCCCAGCATTTT. It specifies CASSERGLGNQPQHF.

This chain uses TRBV2 with TRBJ1-5, with a weak D call TRBD1 (6 bases). Germline loops: CDR1 SNHLY, CDR2 FYNNEI. V lost 6 bases to trimming and J lost 1 base, with 10 bases between them. The CDR3 totals 14 residues. The CDR3: CASRATGSNQPQHF. CDR3 sequence (DNA): TGTGCCAGCAGAGCTACAGGGAGCAATCAGCCCCAGCATTTT.

The table lists this clonotype with a few counts. The chain carries TRBV7-9 and TRBJ2-1; 13 bases fit TRBD2. Germline V gives CDR1 SEHNR, CDR2 FQNEAQ (reference sequence). V gave up 2 bases and J gave up 0 bases; unmatched junction bases: 13. This CDR3 is 21 amino acids long. CDR3 region: CASSLFQPGLAGNSSYNEQFF. Written as DNA, the CDR3 is TGTGCCAGCAGCTTATTTCAGCCGGGACTAGCGGGGAATAGCTCCTACAATGAGCAGTTCTTC.

Only a few counts were recorded for this clonotype. The chain is built from TRBV6-5 and TRBJ2-7, with D perhaps TRBD1 or TRBD2 (5 bases each). The ends were cut back, 6 bases at V and 1 base at J, with 16 bases in the middle. Germline values: CDR1 MNHEY, CDR2 SVGAGI. This CDR3 has 15 amino acids. The CDR3 loop reads CASRAGTAASYEQYF. The CDR3 bases are TGTGCCAGCAGGGCAGGGACCGCCGCATCCTACGAGCAGTACTTC.

This clonotype was counted a few times. The chain joins TRBV4-3 to TRBJ2-5; a possible D gene is TRBD1 (5 bases). V was trimmed by 0 bases and J by 2 bases, leaving 10 bases between them. Germline values: CDR1 LGHNA, CDR2 YSLEER. The CDR3 totals 15 residues. The CDR3 sequence is CASSQEAGRQETQYF. The CDR3 nucleotides are TGCGCCAGCAGCCAAGAGGCAGGGCGACAAGAGACCCAGTACTTC.

The chain combines TRBV10-3 with TRBJ2-3, with TRBD2 identical over 13 bases. The CDR3 is 19 residues long. Germline V CDR1 and CDR2: ENHRY, SYGVKD. Trimming cost V 2 bases and J 0 bases; bases outside gene matches: 8. CDR3 nucleotide sequence: TGTGCCATCAGTGAGACGCCCGGGACTAGCGGGGCGAGCACAGATACGCAGTATTTT. This translates into CAISETPGTSGASTDTQYF.